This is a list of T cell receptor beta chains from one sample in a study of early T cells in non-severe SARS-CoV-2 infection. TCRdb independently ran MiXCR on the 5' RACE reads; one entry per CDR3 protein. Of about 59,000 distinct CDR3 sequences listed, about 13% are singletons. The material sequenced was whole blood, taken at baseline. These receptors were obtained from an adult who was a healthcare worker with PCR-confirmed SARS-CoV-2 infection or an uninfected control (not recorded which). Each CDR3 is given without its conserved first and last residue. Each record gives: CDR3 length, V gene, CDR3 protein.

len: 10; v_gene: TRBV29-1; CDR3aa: SVREGPYEQY
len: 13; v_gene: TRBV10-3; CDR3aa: AIRPGQGYTDTQY
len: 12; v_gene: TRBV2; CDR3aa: ASSYQSNTGELF
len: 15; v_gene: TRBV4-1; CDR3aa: ASSQVKGDVDGYGYT
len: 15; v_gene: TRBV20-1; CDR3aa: SADSPIRRARVVTQY
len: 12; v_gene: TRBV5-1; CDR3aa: ASSLGTGSNEQF
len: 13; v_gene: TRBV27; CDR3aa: ASSLQGATNEKLF
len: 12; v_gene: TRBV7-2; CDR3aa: ASSSGLTQETQY
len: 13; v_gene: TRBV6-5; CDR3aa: ASRTQSSYNSPLH
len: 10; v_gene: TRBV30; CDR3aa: AGTTHRPEAF
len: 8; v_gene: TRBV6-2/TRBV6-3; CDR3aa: ASIGDTQY
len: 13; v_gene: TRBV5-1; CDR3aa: ASSPTGANQETQY
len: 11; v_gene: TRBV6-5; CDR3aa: ASSYGGQETQY
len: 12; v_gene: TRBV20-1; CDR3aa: SASGGASADTQY
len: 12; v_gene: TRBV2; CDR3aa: ASNQGAVNTEAF
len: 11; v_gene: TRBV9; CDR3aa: ASRAAGVSEQF
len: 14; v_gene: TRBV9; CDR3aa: ASSVEGQGPNSPLH
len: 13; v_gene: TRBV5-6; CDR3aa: ASSWGFSDDSPLH
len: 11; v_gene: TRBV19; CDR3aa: ASSTGLVYEQY
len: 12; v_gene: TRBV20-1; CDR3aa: SARGQSNTGELF
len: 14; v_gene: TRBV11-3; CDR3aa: ASSILADSGRTPSF
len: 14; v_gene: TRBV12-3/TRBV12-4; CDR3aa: ASKEGTSGGIDTQY
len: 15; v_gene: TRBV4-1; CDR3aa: ASSQGTGTASGNTIY
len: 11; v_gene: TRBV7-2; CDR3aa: ASSPGFSYEQY
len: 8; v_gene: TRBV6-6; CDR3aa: AWEGNGYT
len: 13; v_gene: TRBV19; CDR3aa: ASSPLRGGTDTQY
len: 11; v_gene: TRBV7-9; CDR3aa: ASSTQAYQPQH
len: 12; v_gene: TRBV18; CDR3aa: ASSPAREQETQY
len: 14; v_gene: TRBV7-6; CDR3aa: ASSLRGRGFTDTQY
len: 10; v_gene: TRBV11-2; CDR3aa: ASSLGSDTQY
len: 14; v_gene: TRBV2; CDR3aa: ASSVVATRVTDTQY
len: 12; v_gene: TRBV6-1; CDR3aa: ASSEDGVRETQY
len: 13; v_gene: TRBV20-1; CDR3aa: SVVGLLAGEDEQF
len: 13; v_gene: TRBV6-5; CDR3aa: ASSYGFVNTGELF
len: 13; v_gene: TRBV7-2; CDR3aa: ASSLGPGVPDTQY
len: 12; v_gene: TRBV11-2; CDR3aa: ASSLEGPQQPQH
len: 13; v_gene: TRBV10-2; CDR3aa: ASTVRGSGNTEAF
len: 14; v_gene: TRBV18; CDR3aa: ASSPDYDRVNTEAF
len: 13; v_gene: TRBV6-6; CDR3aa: ASSYRDGNTGELF
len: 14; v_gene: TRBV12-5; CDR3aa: ASGLPRAVGKNIQY
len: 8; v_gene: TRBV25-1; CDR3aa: ASNPGELF
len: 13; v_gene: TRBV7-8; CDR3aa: ASSLGGKFTDTQY
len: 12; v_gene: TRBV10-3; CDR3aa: AISTPGAKETQY
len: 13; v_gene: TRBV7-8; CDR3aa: ASSLGASGYSPLH
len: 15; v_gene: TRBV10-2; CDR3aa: ASSDLGLAGGGNVQF
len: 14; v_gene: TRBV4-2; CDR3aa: ASSPLVGEPTDTQY
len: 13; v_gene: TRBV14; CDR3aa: ASSQDQARGSPLH
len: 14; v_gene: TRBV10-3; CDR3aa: AISRRGQGVPTEAF
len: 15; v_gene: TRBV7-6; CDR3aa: ASSLTGQGEEFNEQF
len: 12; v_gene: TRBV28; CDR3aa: ASSSLSSIMEQF
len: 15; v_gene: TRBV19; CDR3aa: ASSIAASGSGTGELF
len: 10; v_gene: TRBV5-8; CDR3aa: AASEGEDTQY
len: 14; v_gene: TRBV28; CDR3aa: ASSSPPRGGSYEQY